This T cell receptor (beta chain) was sequenced in a study of preoperative IRX-2 immunotherapy in early breast cancer. The germline V gene has CDR1 MNHEY and CDR2 SVGAGI. The CDR3 totals 14 residues. V dropped 2 bases and J dropped 4; count of bases not matched to a gene: 3. Using immunoSEQ multiplex PCR, the repertoire was profiled, and TCRdb retains in-frame clones only, with some absent. This repertoire shows over 55,000 clones, less than 95% found once; its top ten account for roughly 1.5%. Treatment specified: preoperative locoregional IRX-2 cytokine immunotherapy. This phase Ib study tested locoregional IRX-2 cytokine immunotherapy given before surgery.

The sequence came from a human donor with breast cancer. The specimen was collected from a patient treated with IRX-2 immunotherapy. The V and J genes are TRBV6-5 and TRBJ2-3, with 7 bases that match TRBD1. CDR3: CASSYTQGSDTQYF. In nucleotides, the CDR3 is TGTGCCAGCAGTTACACACAGGGGTCAGATACGCAGTATTTT.